A selection of T cell receptor beta chains follows, all from one sample in a study of cytomegalovirus exposure and HLA in healthy donors. Profiling relied on immunoSEQ multiplex PCR, and the TCRdb table lists in-frame clones only, not all of them. Of 150,000 to 200,000 clones in the sample, 65% to 80% are singletons; the top ten hold less than 1.1%. The specimen was PBMCs. These receptors came from a woman aged 40 to 50 in good health and CMV-seronegative. CDR3s include the opening cysteine and the closing phenylalanine or tryptophan. D genes are given only for firm matches. The size field is filled for only some rows; it gives once, few, many or a size class.

v_call	j_call	d_call	clone_size	cdr3_aa	cdr3_nt
TRBV15	TRBJ2-7	-	-	CATSRDLRSSYEQYF	TGTGCCACCAGCAGAGACCTCCGTAGCTCCTACGAGCAGTACTTC
TRBV6-1	TRBJ2-1	TRBD2	-	CASRAGTSLEQFF	TGTGCCAGCAGAGCCGGGACTAGTCTTGAGCAGTTCTTC
TRBV9	TRBJ1-1	TRBD1	-	CASSGIQGFNTEAFF	TGTGCCAGCAGCGGAATACAGGGGTTTAACACTGAAGCTTTCTTT
TRBV19	TRBJ1-5	TRBD1	once	CASSITAGTGEAGLAQHF	TGTGCCAGTAGTATAACAGCCGGGACAGGGGAGGCTGGCTTGGCCCAGCATTTT
TRBV29-1	TRBJ2-5	-	-	CSVGGDQETQYF	TGCAGCGTCGGCGGGGACCAAGAGACCCAGTACTTC
TRBV7-9	TRBJ2-6	TRBD1	-	CASSPDRDRGPGANVLTF	TGTGCCAGCAGCCCGGACCGGGACAGGGGGCCTGGGGCCAACGTCCTGACTTTC
TRBV19	TRBJ1-2	-	-	CASSIEQAAYGYTF	TGTGCCAGTAGTATAGAGCAGGCTGCCTATGGCTACACCTTC
TRBV7-8	TRBJ2-4	-	-	CASSSHQGGTSAKNIQYF	TGTGCCAGCAGCTCCCATCAGGGTGGAACGTCGGCCAAAAACATTCAGTACTTC
TRBV30	TRBJ1-2	-	-	CAWSVAASANYGYTF	TGTGCCTGGAGTGTGGCGGCATCAGCTAACTATGGCTACACCTTC
TRBV7-8	TRBJ1-5	TRBD1	few	CASRRGTGPIQPQHF	TGTGCCAGCAGACGAGGGACAGGGCCAATACAGCCCCAGCATTTT
TRBV20-1	TRBJ2-1	-	-	CSARAVDEQFF	TGCAGTGCTCGAGCTGTAGATGAGCAGTTCTTC
TRBV14	TRBJ1-1	-	-	CASSRRGGRTEAFF	TGTGCCAGCAGCCGACGAGGAGGGAGGACTGAAGCTTTCTTT
TRBV5-1	TRBJ2-3	-	-	CASSLARSTDTQYF	TGCGCCAGCAGCTTGGCCAGGAGCACAGATACGCAGTATTTT
TRBV5-1	TRBJ2-2	TRBD2	-	CASSWGSSGRDYTGELFF	TGCGCCAGCAGCTGGGGCTCGAGCGGGAGGGACTACACCGGGGAGCTGTTTTTT
TRBV5-5	TRBJ2-7	TRBD2	-	CASSPRFSSGRAVLYEQYF	TGTGCCAGCAGCCCGCGGTTTTCTAGCGGGAGGGCCGTTCTCTACGAGCAGTACTTC